Listed below are T cell receptor beta chains from one sample, sequenced in a study of CD8 T cells in ankylosing spondylitis. From the 5' RACE reads, TCRdb called clonotypes with MiXCR, one entry per CDR3 protein. The table shows under 250,000 distinct CDR3 sequences, with 25% to 30% occurring only once. The source material was blood, either unsorted or a sorted T cell fraction (not recorded which). All receptors come from a male donor with ankylosing spondylitis or in good health (not recorded which). CDR3s include the opening cysteine and the closing phenylalanine or tryptophan. The order of the fields is J gene, clone size, D gene, V gene, CDR3 protein, CDR3 DNA. The D gene is left open where the match is weak. A clone size is listed for some rows: how often the clone was seen (once, few, many), or a class if it is expanded.

J: TRBJ2-7; size: many; D: .; V: TRBV12-3/TRBV12-4; CDR3: CASSRRGGYEQYF; DNA: TGTGCCAGCAGCCGAAGGGGTGGGTACGAGCAGTACTTC
J: TRBJ2-1; size: many; D: .; V: TRBV9; CDR3: CASSRLDRTYNEQFF; DNA: TGTGCCAGCAGCCGACTAGACCGAACCTACAATGAGCAGTTCTTC
J: TRBJ1-4; size: many; D: .; V: TRBV12-3/TRBV12-4; CDR3: CASSPARGGEKLFF; DNA: TGTGCCAGCAGCCCCGCCAGGGGCGGGGAAAAACTGTTTTTT
J: TRBJ2-2; size: .; D: TRBD2; V: TRBV6-5; CDR3: CATQGGAGELFF; DNA: TGTGCCACTCAGGGAGGGGCCGGGGAGCTGTTTTTT
J: TRBJ2-7; size: few; D: .; V: TRBV20-1; CDR3: CSARARYPIDEQYF; DNA: TGCAGTGCGCGCGCCAGGTACCCTATAGACGAGCAGTACTTC
J: TRBJ1-1; size: .; D: .; V: TRBV12-3/TRBV12-4; CDR3: CASRQGPSTEAFF; DNA: TGTGCCAGCAGGCAAGGGCCGTCGACTGAAGCTTTCTTT
J: TRBJ2-7; size: .; D: .; V: TRBV3-1; CDR3: CAFPRALHYEQFF; DNA: TGTGCCTTCCCACGGGCACTCCACTACGAGCAGTTTTTC
J: TRBJ2-1; size: many; D: .; V: TRBV20-1; CDR3: CSADPGLFGYNEQFF; DNA: TGCAGTGCTGATCCGGGACTTTTTGGGTACAATGAGCAGTTCTTC
J: TRBJ2-3; size: many; D: .; V: TRBV15; CDR3: CATSSSSPGGVYTDTQYF; DNA: TGTGCCACCAGCAGCTCCTCCCCGGGCGGGGTTTACACAGATACGCAGTATTTT
J: TRBJ2-2; size: few; D: .; V: TRBV3-1; CDR3: CASSHQHTGELFF; DNA: TGTGCCAGCAGCCATCAACACACCGGGGAGCTGTTTTTT